What follows describes a single T cell receptor (beta chain). The authors reverse transcribed roughly 0.5 to 1 ug RNA with random hexamers. Amplification of TCR beta CDR3 by immunoSEQ multiplex PCR spanned 54 Vbeta and 13 Jbeta. Via MiXCR, TCRdb re-called the immunoSEQ multiplex PCR reads, giving one row per CDR3 protein. The profile covers roughly 170,000 distinct CDR3 sequences, with about 93% appearing a single time and under 0.095% taken by the ten largest. These data originate in a study of CD8 T cells in Susac syndrome. The V end was cut by 2 bases, the J end by 12 bases, with 22 bases between. Germline CDR1 and CDR2: MGHDK and SYGVNS. The CDR3 is made up of 15 amino acids. CD8+ and CD4+ T cells from blood underwent TCR beta sequencing, which was carried out in a high-throughput format. While CD8+ and CD4+ T cells were isolated negatively, TEMRA cells were enriched by FACS.

This receptor was identified in a human donor with multiple sclerosis. The sample consisted of CD4+ T cells from PBMCs. This chain connects TRBV25-1 to TRBJ2-5, with D perhaps matching TRBD1 (6 bases). The CDR3 loop reads CASSENCTGLLSEYF. CDR3 sequence (DNA): TGTGCCAGCAGTGAAAACTGCACAGGGCTCTTATCAGAGTACTTC.